A selection of T cell receptor beta chains follows, all from one sample in a study of CD8 T cells in Susac syndrome. MiXCR, applied by TCRdb to the immunoSEQ multiplex PCR reads, yields one record per CDR3 protein. The sample comprises about 150,000 distinct CDR3 sequences, roughly 95% of which are singletons, and around 0.12% rests with the top ten. Sequencing was performed on CD4+ T cells from PBMCs. These receptors were taken from a human donor with Susac syndrome. Both conserved end residues are part of each CDR3. The D gene is left open where the match is weak. Clone size is given for some rows only: seen once, a few or many times, or a class if the clone is expanded.

d_call clone_size j_call v_call cdr3_aa cdr3_nt
TRBD1 once TRBJ2-3 TRBV20-1 CSADDRATSTDTQYF TGCAGTGCTGACGACAGGGCCACTAGCACAGATACGCAGTATTTT
- - TRBJ2-7 TRBV20-1 CSARDLLVGVSYEQYF TGCAGTGCTAGAGATCTCCTGGTGGGAGTCTCCTACGAGCAGTACTTC
TRBD1 - TRBJ2-5 TRBV30 CAWEVGGETQYF TGTGCCTGGGAGGTAGGGGGCGAGACCCAGTACTTC
- - TRBJ1-2 TRBV29-1 CSVVERGNSNYGYTF TGCAGCGTTGTCGAGCGGGGGAACTCTAACTATGGCTACACCTTC
- once TRBJ2-3 TRBV6-2/TRBV6-3 CASNRRGGLTDTQYF TGTGCCAGCAACCGGAGGGGAGGACTCACAGATACGCAGTATTTT
- - TRBJ2-5 TRBV2 CASGLEETQYF TGTGCCAGCGGTCTAGAGGAGACCCAGTACTTC
- - TRBJ1-5 TRBV5-1 CASSLGTPNQPQHF TGCGCCAGCAGCTTGGGCACACCGAATCAGCCCCAGCATTTT
TRBD2 once TRBJ2-1 TRBV20-1 CSAVSGGAINEQFF TGCAGTGCTGTTAGCGGGGGGGCCATTAATGAGCAGTTCTTC
- - TRBJ1-2 TRBV7-3 CASSLDISVAEHGYTF TGTGCCAGCAGCTTAGATATCTCCGTGGCAGAGCATGGCTACACCTTC
TRBD2 - TRBJ2-1 TRBV12-3/TRBV12-4 CASTLGGTSGFGEQFF TGTGCCAGCACCCTAGGGGGGACTAGCGGGTTCGGTGAGCAGTTCTTC
TRBD1 - TRBJ1-4 TRBV3-1 CASSMGQAEKLFF TGTGCCAGCAGTATGGGACAGGCGGAAAAACTGTTTTTT
- few TRBJ1-1 TRBV4-2 CASSQTGNTEAFF TGTGCCAGCAGCCAGACGGGGAACACTGAAGCTTTCTTT
- - TRBJ2-1 TRBV24-1 CATSDLQGSHNEQFF TGTGCCACCAGTGATTTGCAAGGATCCCACAATGAGCAGTTCTTC
- - TRBJ2-1 TRBV11-2 CASSLEGAGEQFF TGTGCCAGCAGCTTAGAGGGAGCAGGGGAGCAGTTCTTC
- - TRBJ2-1 TRBV11-2 CASSLDRGHEQFF TGTGCCAGCAGCTTAGATCGGGGGCATGAGCAGTTCTTC
- - TRBJ1-1 TRBV28 CASSTPGSGGTEAFF TGTGCCAGCAGTACCCCCGGGAGTGGAGGCACTGAAGCTTTCTTT
TRBD1 - TRBJ2-5 TRBV18 CASSPLTGEAQYF TGTGCCAGCTCACCACTGACAGGGGAGGCCCAGTACTTC